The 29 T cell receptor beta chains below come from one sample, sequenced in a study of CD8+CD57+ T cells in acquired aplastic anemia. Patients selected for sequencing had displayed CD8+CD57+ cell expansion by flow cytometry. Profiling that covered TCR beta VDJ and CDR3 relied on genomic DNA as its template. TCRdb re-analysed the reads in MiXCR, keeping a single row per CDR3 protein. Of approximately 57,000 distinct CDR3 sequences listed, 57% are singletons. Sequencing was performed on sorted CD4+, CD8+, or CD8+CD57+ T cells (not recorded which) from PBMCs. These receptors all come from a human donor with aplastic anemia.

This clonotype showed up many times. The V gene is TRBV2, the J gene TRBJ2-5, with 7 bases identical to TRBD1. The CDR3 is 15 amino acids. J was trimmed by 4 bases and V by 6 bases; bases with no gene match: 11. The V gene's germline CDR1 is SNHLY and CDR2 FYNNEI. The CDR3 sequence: CASRKMRQGGETQYF. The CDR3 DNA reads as TGTGCCAGCAGGAAAATGAGACAGGGCGGAGAGACCCAGTACTTC. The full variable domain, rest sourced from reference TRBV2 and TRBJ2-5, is EPEVTQTPSHQVTQMGQEVILRCVPISNHLYFYWYRQILGQKVEFLVSFYNNEISEKSEIFDDQFSVERPDGSNFTLKIRSTKLEDSAMYFCASRKMRQGGETQYFGPGTRLLVL.

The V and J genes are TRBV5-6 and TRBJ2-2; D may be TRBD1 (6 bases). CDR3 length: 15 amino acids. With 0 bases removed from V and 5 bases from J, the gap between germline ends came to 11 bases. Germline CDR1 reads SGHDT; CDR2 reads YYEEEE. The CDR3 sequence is CASSLAQGWTGELFF. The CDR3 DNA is TGTGCCAGCAGCTTGGCACAGGGTTGGACCGGGGAGCTGTTTTTT. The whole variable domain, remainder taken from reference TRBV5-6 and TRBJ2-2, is DAGVTQSPTHLIKTRGQQVTLRCSPKSGHDTVSWYQQALGQGPQFIFQYYEEEERQRGNFPDRFSGHQFPNYSSELNVNALLLGDSALYLCASSLAQGWTGELFFGEGSRLTVL.

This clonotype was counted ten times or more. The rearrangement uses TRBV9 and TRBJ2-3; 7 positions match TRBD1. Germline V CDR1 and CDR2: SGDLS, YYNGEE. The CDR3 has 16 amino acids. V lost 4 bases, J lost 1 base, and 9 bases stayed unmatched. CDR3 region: CASSKDRAYGTDTQYF. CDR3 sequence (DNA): TGTGCCAGCAGCAAAGACAGGGCGTACGGCACAGATACGCAGTATTTT.

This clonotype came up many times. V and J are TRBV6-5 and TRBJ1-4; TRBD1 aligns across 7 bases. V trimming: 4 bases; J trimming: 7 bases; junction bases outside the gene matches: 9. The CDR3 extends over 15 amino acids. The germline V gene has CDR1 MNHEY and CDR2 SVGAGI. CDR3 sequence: CASSSSGGIGEKLFF. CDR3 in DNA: TGTGCCAGCAGTTCCTCAGGGGGGATTGGTGAAAAACTGTTTTTT.

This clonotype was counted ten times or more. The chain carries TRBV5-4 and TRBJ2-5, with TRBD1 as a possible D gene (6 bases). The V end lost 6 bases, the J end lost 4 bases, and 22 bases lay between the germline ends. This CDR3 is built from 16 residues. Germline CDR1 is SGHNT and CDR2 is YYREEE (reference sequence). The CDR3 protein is CASTLKTLKGGETQYF. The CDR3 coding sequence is TGTGCCAGCACCCTGAAAACACTAAAAGGGGGAGAGACCCAGTACTTC.

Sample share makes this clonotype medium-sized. CDR3 loop: CASSGTSSSYNEQFF. CDR3 sequence (DNA): TGTGCCAGCAGCGGGACGTCTAGCTCCTACAATGAGCAGTTCTTC. This chain connects TRBV2 to TRBJ2-1, with D perhaps given as TRBD1 or TRBD2 (5 bases each). Deletions cut 6 bases from V and 0 bases from J, with 12 bases between. Looked up from germline, CDR1 is SNHLY and CDR2 is FYNNEI. This CDR3 has 15 amino acids.

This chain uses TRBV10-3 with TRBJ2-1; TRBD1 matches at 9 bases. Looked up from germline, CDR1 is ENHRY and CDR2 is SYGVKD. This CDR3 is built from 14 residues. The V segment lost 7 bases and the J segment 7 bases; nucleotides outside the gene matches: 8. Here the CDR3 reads CAITPGQGPNEQFF. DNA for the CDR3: TGTGCCATCACCCCGGGACAGGGTCCGAATGAGCAGTTCTTC.

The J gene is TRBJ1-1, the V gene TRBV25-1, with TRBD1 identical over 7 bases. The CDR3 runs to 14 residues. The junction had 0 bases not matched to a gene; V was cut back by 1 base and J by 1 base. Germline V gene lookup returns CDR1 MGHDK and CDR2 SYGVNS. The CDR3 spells CASSESGGNTEAFF. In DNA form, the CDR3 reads TGTGCCAGCAGTGAATCAGGGGGGAACACTGAAGCTTTCTTT.

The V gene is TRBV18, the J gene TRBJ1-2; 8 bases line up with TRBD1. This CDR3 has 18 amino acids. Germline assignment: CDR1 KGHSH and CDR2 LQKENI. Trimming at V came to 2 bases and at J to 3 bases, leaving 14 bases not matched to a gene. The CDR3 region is CASSPKFPKDREDYGYTF. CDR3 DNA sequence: TGTGCCAGCTCACCAAAATTTCCGAAGGACAGGGAAGACTATGGCTACACCTTC.

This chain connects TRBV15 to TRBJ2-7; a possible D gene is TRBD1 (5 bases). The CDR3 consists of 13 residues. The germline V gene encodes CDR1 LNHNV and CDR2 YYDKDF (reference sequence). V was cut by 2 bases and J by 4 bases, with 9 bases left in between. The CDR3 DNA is TGTGCCACCAGCAGATCGACAGCATACGAGCAGTACTTC. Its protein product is CATSRSTAYEQYF. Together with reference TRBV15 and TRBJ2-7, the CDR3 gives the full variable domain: DAMVIQNPRYQVTQFGKPVTLSCSQTLNHNVMYWYQQKSSQAPKLLFHYYDKDFNNEADTPDNFQSRRPNTSFCFLDIRSPGLGDTAMYLCATSRSTAYEQYFGPGTRLTVT.

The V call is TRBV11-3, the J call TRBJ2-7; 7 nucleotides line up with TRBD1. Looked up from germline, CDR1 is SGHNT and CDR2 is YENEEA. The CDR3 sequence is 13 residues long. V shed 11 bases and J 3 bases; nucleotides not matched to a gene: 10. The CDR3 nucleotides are TGTGCCTCCTCCCAGGACAGGATCTACGAGCAGTACTTC. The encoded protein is CASSQDRIYEQYF. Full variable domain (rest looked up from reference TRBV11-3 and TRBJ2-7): EAGVVQSPRYKIIEKKQPVAFWCNPISGHNTLYWYLQNLGQGPELLIRYENEEAVDDSQLPKDRFSAERLKGVDSTLKIQPAELGDSAVYLCASSQDRIYEQYFGPGTRLTVT.

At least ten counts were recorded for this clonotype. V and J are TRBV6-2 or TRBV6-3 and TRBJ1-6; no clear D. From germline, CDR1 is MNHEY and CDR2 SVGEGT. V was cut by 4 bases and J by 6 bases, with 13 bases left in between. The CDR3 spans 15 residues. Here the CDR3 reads CASSSVGGSNSPLHF. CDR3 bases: TGTGCCAGCAGTTCCGTAGGAGGGAGTAATTCACCCCTCCACTTT.

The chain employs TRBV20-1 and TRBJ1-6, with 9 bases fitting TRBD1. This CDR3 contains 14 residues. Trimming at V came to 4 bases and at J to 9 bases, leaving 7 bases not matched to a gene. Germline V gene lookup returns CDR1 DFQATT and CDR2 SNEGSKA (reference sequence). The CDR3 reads CSATPGQGGSPLHF. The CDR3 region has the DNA TGCAGTGCTACTCCGGGACAGGGAGGTTCACCCCTCCACTTT.

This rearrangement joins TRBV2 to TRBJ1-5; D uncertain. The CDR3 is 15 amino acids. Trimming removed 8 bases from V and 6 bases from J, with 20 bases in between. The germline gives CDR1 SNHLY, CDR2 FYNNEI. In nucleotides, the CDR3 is TGTGCCAGCGGCCCCCCCGGTGGGGTAGGTCAGCCCCAGCATTTT. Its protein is CASGPPGGVGQPQHF.

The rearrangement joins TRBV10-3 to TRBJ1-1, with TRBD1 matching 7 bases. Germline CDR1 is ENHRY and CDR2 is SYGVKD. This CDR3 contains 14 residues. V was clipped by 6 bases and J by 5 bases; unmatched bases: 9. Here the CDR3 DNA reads TGTGCCATCAGCGACTCCAGGGGGAGGACTGAAGCTTTCTTT. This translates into CAISDSRGRTEAFF.

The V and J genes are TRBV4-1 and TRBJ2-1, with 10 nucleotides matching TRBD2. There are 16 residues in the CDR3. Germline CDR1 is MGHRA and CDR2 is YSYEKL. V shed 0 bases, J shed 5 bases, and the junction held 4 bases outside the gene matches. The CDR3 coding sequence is TGCGCCAGCAGCCAAGATAGCGGGGGGAATAACAATGAGCAGTTCTTC. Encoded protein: CASSQDSGGNNNEQFF.

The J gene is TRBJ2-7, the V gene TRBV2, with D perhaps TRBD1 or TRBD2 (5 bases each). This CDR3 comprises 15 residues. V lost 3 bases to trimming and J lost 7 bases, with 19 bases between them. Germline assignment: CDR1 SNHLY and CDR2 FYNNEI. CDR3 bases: TGTGCCAGCAGTGACGGGGCAGGTTCTTGGGGGGAGCAGTACTTC. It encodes CASSDGAGSWGEQYF.

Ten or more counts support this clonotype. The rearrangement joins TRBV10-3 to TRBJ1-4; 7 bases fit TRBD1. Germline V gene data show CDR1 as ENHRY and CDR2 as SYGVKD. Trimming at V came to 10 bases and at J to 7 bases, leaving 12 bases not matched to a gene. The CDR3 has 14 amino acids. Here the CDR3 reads CATGPTGVGEKLFF. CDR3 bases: TGTGCCACGGGCCCTACAGGGGTTGGTGAAAAACTGTTTTTT.

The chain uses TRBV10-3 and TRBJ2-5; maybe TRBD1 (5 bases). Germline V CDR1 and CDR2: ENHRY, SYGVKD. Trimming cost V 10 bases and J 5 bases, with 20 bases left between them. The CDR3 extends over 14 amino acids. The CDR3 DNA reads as TGTGCCACCTCAGGGTCAGGCTATAGGGAGACCCAGTACTTC. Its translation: CATSGSGYRETQYF.

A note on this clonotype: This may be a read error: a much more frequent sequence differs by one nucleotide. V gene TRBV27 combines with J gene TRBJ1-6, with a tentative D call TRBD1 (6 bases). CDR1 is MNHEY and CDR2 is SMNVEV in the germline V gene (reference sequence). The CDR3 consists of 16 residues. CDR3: CAGSHKTGSYNSPLHF. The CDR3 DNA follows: TGTGCCGGCAGCCATAAAACAGGGTCCTATAATTCACCCCTCCACTTT.

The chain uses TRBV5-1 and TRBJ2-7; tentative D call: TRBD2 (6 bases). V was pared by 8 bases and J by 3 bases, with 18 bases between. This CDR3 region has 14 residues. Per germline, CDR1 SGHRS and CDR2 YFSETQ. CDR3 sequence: CASSLPGEIYEQYF. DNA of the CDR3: TGCGCCAGTAGCCTTCCGGGAGAGATCTACGAGCAGTACTTC. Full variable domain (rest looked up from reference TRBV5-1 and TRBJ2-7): KAGVTQTPRYLIKTRGQQVTLSCSPISGHRSVSWYQQTPGQGLQFLFEYFSETQRNKGNFPGRFSGRQFSNSRSEMNVSTLELGDSALYLCASSLPGEIYEQYFGPGTRLTVT.

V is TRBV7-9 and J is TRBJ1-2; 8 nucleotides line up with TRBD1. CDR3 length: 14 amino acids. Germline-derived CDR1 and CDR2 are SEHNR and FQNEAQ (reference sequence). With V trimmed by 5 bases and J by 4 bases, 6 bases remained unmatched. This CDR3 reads CASSPSTGVYGYTF. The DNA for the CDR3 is TGTGCCAGCAGCCCCTCGACAGGGGTCTATGGCTACACCTTC.

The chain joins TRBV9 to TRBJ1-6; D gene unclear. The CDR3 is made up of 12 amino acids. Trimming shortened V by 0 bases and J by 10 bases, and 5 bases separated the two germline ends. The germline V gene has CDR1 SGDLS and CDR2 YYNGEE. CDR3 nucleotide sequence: TGTGCCAGCAGCGTAGCGGGGTCACCCCTCCACTTT. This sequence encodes CASSVAGSPLHF.

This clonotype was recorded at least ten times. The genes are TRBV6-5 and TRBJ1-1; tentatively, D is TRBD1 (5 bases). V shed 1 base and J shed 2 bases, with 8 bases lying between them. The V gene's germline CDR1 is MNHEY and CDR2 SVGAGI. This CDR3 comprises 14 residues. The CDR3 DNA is TGTGCCAGCAGTTACTTGGGGACTAACACTGAAGCTTTCTTT. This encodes CASSYLGTNTEAFF.

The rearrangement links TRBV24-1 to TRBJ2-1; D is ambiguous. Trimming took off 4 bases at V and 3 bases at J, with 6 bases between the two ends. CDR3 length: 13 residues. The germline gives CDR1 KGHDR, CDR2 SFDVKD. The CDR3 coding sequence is TGTGCCACCAGTGACCAGATCTACAATGAGCAGTTCTTC. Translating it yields CATSDQIYNEQFF.

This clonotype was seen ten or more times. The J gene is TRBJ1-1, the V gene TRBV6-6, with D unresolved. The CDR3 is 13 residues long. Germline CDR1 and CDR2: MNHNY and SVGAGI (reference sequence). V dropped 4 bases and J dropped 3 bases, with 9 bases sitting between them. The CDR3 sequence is CASSSPGYTEAFF. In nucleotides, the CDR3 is TGTGCCAGCAGTTCCCCAGGTTACACTGAAGCTTTCTTT.

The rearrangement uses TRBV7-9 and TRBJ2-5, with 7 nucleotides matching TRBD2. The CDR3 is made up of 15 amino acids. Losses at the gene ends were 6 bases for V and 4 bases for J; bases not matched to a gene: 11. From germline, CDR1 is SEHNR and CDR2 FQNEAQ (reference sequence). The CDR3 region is CASSSPQGGGETQYF. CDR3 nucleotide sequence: TGTGCCAGCAGTTCACCCCAGGGCGGGGGAGAGACCCAGTACTTC.

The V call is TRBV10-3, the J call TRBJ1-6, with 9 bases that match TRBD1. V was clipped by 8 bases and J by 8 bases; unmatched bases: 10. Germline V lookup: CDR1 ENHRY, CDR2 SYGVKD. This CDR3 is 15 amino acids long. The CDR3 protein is CAIGVERQGDSPLHF. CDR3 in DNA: TGTGCCATCGGTGTCGAGAGACAGGGGGATTCACCCCTCCACTTT.

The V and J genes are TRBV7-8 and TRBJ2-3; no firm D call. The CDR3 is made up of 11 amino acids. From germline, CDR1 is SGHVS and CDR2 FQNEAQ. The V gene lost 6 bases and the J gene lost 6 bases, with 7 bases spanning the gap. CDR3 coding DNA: TGTGCCAGCAGGCTCCAGGATACGCAGTATTTT. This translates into CASRLQDTQYF.